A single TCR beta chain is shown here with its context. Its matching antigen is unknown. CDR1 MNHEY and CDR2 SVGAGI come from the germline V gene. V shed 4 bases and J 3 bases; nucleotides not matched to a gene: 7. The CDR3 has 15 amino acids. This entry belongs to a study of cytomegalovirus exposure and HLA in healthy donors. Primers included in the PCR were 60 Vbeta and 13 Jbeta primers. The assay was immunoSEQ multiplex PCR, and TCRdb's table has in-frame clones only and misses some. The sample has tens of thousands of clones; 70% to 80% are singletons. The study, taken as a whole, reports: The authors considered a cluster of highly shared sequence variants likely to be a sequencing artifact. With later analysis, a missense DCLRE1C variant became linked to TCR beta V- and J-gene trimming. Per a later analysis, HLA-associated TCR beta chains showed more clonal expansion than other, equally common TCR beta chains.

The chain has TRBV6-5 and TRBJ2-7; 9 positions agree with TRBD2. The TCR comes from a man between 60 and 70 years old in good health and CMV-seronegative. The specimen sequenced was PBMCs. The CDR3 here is CASSLAGDPSYEQYF. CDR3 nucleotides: TGTGCCAGCAGTTTAGCGGGAGACCCAAGCTACGAGCAGTACTTC.